This T cell receptor beta chain was sequenced in a study of glioma-infiltrating T cells (dated by TCRdb to the mid-2010s). As for the study more broadly: Sequencing of TCR alpha- and beta-chain repertoires was performed on glioma tissue, on non-neoplastic brain tissue, and on matched peripheral blood mononuclear cells. Three low-grade glioma patients, under ten primary glioblastoma patients and three non-glioma patients contributing non-neoplastic brain tissue were included in the paired cohort. Each tissue-infiltrating repertoire was compared with the same patient's peripheral blood repertoire to measure divergence between tissue and blood T-cell populations. General study outcomes and caveats: In non-neoplastic patients, VJ-independent divergence between tissue and blood fell below expectation, whereas in all gliomas, and especially in low-grade gliomas, the divergence rose above expectation. Very few CDR3 sequences were found to be shared between tissue and blood, and this scarcity was attributed to high CDR3 diversity and limited sampling. Small numbers underpinned the group comparisons: eight glioblastoma patients, three low-grade glioma patients and three non-neoplastic patients.

TCR alpha and beta CDR3 regions were amplified with the iRepertoire nested amplicon-rescue multiplex PCR (arm-PCR) platform from RNA. The input for one-step reverse transcription and amplification was roughly 100-450 ng of either tissue mRNA or PBMC total RNA. Following bead purification, Illumina adapters were added by a secondary multiplex PCR, and the libraries were gel-purified between 200 and 400 bp. Demultiplexing relied on internal 6-nucleotide barcodes carried by the libraries. Sequencing of the libraries was done on an Illumina MiSeq using 2x220 or 2x250 nucleotide paired-end reads. The paper's processing steps were these. Paired reads were merged using FLASH 1.2.11 and were aligned to the GRCh37 human genome using BWA-MEM, after which TRA and TRB reads were extracted. An IMGT-derived reference of cassette sequences and CDR3 motifs, with pseudogenes included, was used for V and J assignment. Reads were translated in three frames, and productive CDR3s were defined by a C…FGXG motif without stop codons. Unique combinations of V-J cassette pair and CDR3 amino acid sequence were defined as clonotypes. Hamming distance filtering was applied to reads, with thresholds set by the sequence error rate of each sample in mapped regions. In TCRdb, the public reads were trimmed at Q25 with fastp and aligned with MiXCR, with productive beta chains retained. Every entry covers one CDR3 protein and lists the most common genes and DNA from its rows. TCRdb, not the original authors, processed these V and J calls. The sample table holds 150,000 to 200,000 distinct CDR3 sequences, of which over 40% were seen once. The ten largest account for over 4% of the sample.

This clonotype was seen a handful of times. The specificity of this receptor is unknown. Within one base of it there is no much larger clone, and no base qualities were kept. In the germline V gene, CDR1 corresponds to ENHRY and CDR2 to SYGVKD. Including cysteine and phenylalanine, the CDR3 has 13 amino acids. The kept DNA is CDR3 alone, 39 bases in frame from the first base. After removal of 7 bases from V and 5 bases from J, the junction retains 5 bases not matched to a gene. The V and J segments used are TRBV10-3 and TRBJ2-1, and 7 junctional nucleotides match TRBD2. Sequenced material: glioma tissue, nonneoplastic brain tissue, or PBMCs (not recorded which). This clonotype originated in a human donor with low-grade glioma or glioblastoma, undergoing nonglioma brain surgery, or in good health (not recorded which). Here the CDR3 is given as CAITSGLNNEQFF. The DNA sequence is TGTGCCATCACTAGCGGACTAAACAATGAGCAGTTCTTC.